The sequence of this TCR beta chain was determined in a study of beta chain features in type 1 diabetes. Overall study context: The patient and healthy donor groups were comparable for age, gender and cell yields. The study's findings and limits: When VDJ junctions were examined, type 1 diabetes patients showed fewer insertions and more deletions. Across patients, naive, central memory and Treg TCRB repertoires exhibited apparently greater similarity than was observed across healthy donors.

This clone was recorded a few times. As yet, its antigen is unknown. An end of the junction does not agree with germline; a read error may underlie this. Expressed TCRB transcripts got sequenced, as all isolated RNA was reverse transcribed. The repertoire was sequenced with immunoSEQ multiplex PCR; TCRdb's copy has only in-frame clones and lacks some. Here the sample spans over 65,000 clones, roughly 31% being singletons. A sort by CD45RO/CCR7/CD25/CD127/CD95/CD27 yielded CD4+ naive, central memory, regulatory and stem cell-like memory cells. This sequence was found in a woman under 30 in good health. The specimen was stem cell memory CD4+ T cells from blood.

CDR3 protein: CASTLREGGQETQYF. The CDR3 nucleotides are TGTGCCAGCACCTTACGGGAGGGTGGACAAGAGACCCAGTACTTC. This chain connects TRBV11-2 to TRBJ2-5, with 8 bases matching TRBD2. The CDR3 runs to 15 residues. Germline CDR1 is SGHAT and CDR2 is FQNNGV.